This is a list of T cell receptor beta chains from one sample in a study of T-cell reconstitution after alpha-beta-depleted transplantation in children. TCRdb independently ran MiXCR on the PCR reads; one entry per CDR3 protein. The sample has about 110,000 distinct CDR3 sequences, 6.4% seen once; the top ten hold 23%. The material sequenced was PBMCs, mostly from graft donor cells, taken 360 days after TCRalphabeta/CD19-depleted stem cell transplant. The receptors stem from a male patient under 10 years old who had a stem cell transplant for acute lymphoblastic leukemia, so the T cells may come from the graft donor. The CDR3 runs from the conserved cysteine through the conserved F or W. A clone size is listed for some rows: how often the clone was seen (once, few, many), or a class if it is expanded.

j_call v_call clone_size cdr3_aa
TRBJ2-4 TRBV28 many CASSLGDRKNIQYF
TRBJ2-7 TRBV14 - CASSQDRGRGAYEQYF
TRBJ2-7 TRBV4-3 many CASSQEQGHEQYF
TRBJ2-4 TRBV7-9 many CASSLPSGRFGKNIQYF
TRBJ1-4 TRBV9 many CASSPTRTATNEKLFF
TRBJ1-4 TRBV15 few CATSRDWLTGNEKLFF
TRBJ2-7 TRBV28 many CASSLYPGTTLYEQYF
TRBJ1-2 TRBV12-3/TRBV12-4 - CASSHGRAKVYGYTF
TRBJ1-1 TRBV15 - CATTSRKAGDTEAFF
TRBJ2-3 TRBV11-1 many CASSFSASGRASTDTQYF
TRBJ2-3 TRBV10-3 many CAISLSSTSTDTQYF
TRBJ1-1 TRBV6-2/TRBV6-3 - CASSPRRVTEAFF
TRBJ2-1 TRBV27 few CASSFRDTYNEQFF
TRBJ1-4 TRBV7-9 - CASREGTNEKLFF
TRBJ2-1 TRBV27 many CASRPGRPHNEQFF